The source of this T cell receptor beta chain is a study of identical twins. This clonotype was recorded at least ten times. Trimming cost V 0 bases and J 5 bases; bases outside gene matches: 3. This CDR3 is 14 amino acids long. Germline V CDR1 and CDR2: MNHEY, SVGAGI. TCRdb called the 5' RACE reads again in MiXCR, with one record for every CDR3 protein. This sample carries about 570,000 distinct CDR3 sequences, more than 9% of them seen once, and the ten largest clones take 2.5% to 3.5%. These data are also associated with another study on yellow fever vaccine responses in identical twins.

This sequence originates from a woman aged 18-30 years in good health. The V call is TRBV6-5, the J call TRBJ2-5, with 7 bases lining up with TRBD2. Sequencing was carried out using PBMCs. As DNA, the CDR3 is TGTGCCAGCAGTTACTCGTTGGGGGGGGAGACCCAGTACTTC. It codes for CASSYSLGGETQYF.